Each of the 28 T cell receptor beta chains below was sequenced from the same sample in a study of PD-1 blockade in classical Hodgkin lymphoma. Clones were read by immunoSEQ multiplex PCR, and TCRdb kept only the in-frame ones, dropping some. The sample carries 130,000 to 150,000 clones, around four fifths recorded once. Relapse after autologous stem cell transplantation occurred in every patient, and brentuximab vedotin exposure varied. This specimen consisted of peripheral blood mononuclear cells (PBMCs), obtained before the second cycle of nivolumab. These receptors all stem from a human donor with classical Hodgkin lymphoma.

This chain uses TRBV6-6 with TRBJ2-5; no definite D call. From germline, CDR1 is MNHNY and CDR2 SVGAGI (reference sequence). This CDR3 contains 13 residues. Trimming pared 0 bases from V and 5 bases from J, leaving 7 bases between. DNA of the CDR3: TGTGCCAGCAGTTACTCGACCCGGGAGACCCAGTACTTC. This translates into CASSYSTRETQYF.

The rearrangement uses TRBV6-6 and TRBJ1-2, with 9 bases that match TRBD1. The CDR3 has 15 residues. Trimming at V came to 2 bases and at J to 4 bases, leaving 5 bases not matched to a gene. Per germline, CDR1 MNHNY and CDR2 SVGAGI (reference sequence). CDR3 nucleotides: TGTGCCAGCAGTTACATGGGACAGGGAGGCTATGGCTACACCTTC. Translation: CASSYMGQGGYGYTF.

The rearrangement uses TRBV13 and TRBJ2-5, with 10 nucleotides matching TRBD1. The CDR3 is 15 amino acids. J was trimmed by 5 bases and V by 5 bases; bases with no gene match: 8. Germline V gene sequence: CDR1 PRHDT, CDR2 FYEKMQ (reference sequence). The CDR3 is CASSTPTGGLETQYF. CDR3 bases: TGTGCCAGCAGCACACCGACAGGGGGCTTGGAGACCCAGTACTTC.

This clone was detected many times. J is TRBJ2-3 and V is TRBV6-5, with 12 bases fitting TRBD2. There are 15 residues in the CDR3. Trimming cost V 10 bases and J 3 bases; bases outside gene matches: 8. Germline lookup yields CDR1 MNHEY and CDR2 SVGAGI. CDR3 residues: CAIKRTSGRTDTQYF. The CDR3 region has the DNA TGTGCCATCAAACGTACTAGCGGGAGGACAGATACGCAGTATTTT.

This clone was picked up many times. The chain is built from TRBV9 and TRBJ2-3; D is ambiguous. Germline CDR1 SGDLS, CDR2 YYNGEE. CDR3 length equals 16 residues. Trimming removed 0 bases from V and 2 bases from J, with 13 bases in between. The chain's CDR3 is CASSVESLLTTDTQYF. The CDR3 DNA follows: TGTGCCAGCAGCGTAGAATCCCTTCTGACCACAGATACGCAGTATTTT.

This sequence joins TRBV5-5 and TRBJ2-2; D is perhaps TRBD1 (5 bases). The CDR3 covers 16 residues. Trimming cost V 0 bases and J 1 base, with 10 bases left between them. Germline CDR1 SGHKS, CDR2 YYEKEE (reference sequence). The CDR3 is CASSLGDSWNTGELFF. CDR3 DNA sequence: TGTGCCAGCAGCTTGGGTGACAGTTGGAACACCGGGGAGCTGTTTTTT.

This chain uses TRBV9 with TRBJ2-5; TRBD1 might be the D (6 bases). Per germline, CDR1 SGDLS and CDR2 YYNGEE. Trimming left V 4 bases short and J 3 bases short, with 16 bases between. The CDR3 totals 15 residues. CDR3 sequence reads: CASSTTGTRKETQYF. Written as DNA, the CDR3 is TGTGCCAGCAGCACTACCGGGACACGGAAAGAGACCCAGTACTTC. Looking up the rest from reference TRBV9 and TRBJ2-5 gives the full variable domain: DSGVTQTPKHLITATGQRVTLRCSPRSGDLSVYWYQQSLDQGLQFLIQYYNGEERAKGNILERFSAQQFPDLHSELNLSSLELGDSALYFCASSTTGTRKETQYFGPGTRLLVL.

The gene calls are TRBV7-6 and TRBJ2-7; 9 nucleotides align to TRBD1. Germline lookup yields CDR1 SGHVS and CDR2 FNYEAQ. The V segment lost 1 base and the J segment 2 bases; nucleotides outside the gene matches: 3. The CDR3 is 15 amino acids. CDR3 region: CASSLVGQGPYEQYF. As DNA, the CDR3 is TGTGCCAGCAGCTTAGTGGGACAGGGACCCTACGAGCAGTACTTC. Filled out from reference TRBV7-6 and TRBJ2-7, the complete variable domain reads GAGVSQSPRYKVTKRGQDVALRCDPISGHVSLYWYRQALGQGPEFLTYFNYEAQQDKSGLPNDRFSAERPEGSISTLTIQRTEQRDSAMYRCASSLVGQGPYEQYFGPGTRLTVT.

The V call is TRBV2, the J call TRBJ2-7; 10 bases are shared with TRBD1. Germline V gene sequence: CDR1 SNHLY, CDR2 FYNNEI. This CDR3 comprises 16 residues. Losses at the gene ends were 6 bases for V and 0 bases for J; bases not matched to a gene: 8. The CDR3 DNA sequence: TGTGCCAGCAGCCTGGACAGGGGGTCGGGCTCCTACGAGCAGTACTTC. Its translation: CASSLDRGSGSYEQYF.

CDR3 region: CASSQVWASETQYF. CDR3 nucleotide sequence: TGTGCCAGCAGCCAGGTCTGGGCCTCAGAGACCCAGTACTTC. This chain joins TRBV6-6 and TRBJ2-5; D gene unclear. This CDR3 is built from 14 residues. Germline assignment: CDR1 MNHNY and CDR2 SVGAGI (reference sequence). Trimming stripped 6 bases from V and 4 bases from J, with 15 bases between.

The chain uses TRBV10-3 and TRBJ1-1; 10 bases agree with TRBD1. Germline V gene sequence: CDR1 ENHRY, CDR2 SYGVKD. CDR3 length: 14 amino acids. J lost 3 bases, V lost 9 bases, and 7 bases had no gene match. The CDR3 nucleotides read TGTGCCATACTAAGGACAGGGGGAGACACTGAAGCTTTCTTT. Amino acids: CAILRTGGDTEAFF.

The rearrangement joins TRBV5-1 to TRBJ1-1; D is perhaps TRBD1 (5 bases). Germline CDR1 is SGHRS and CDR2 is YFSETQ. This CDR3 is built from 14 residues. Between the trimmed V and J ends, which lost 4 bases and 4 bases, there was a span of 14 bases. Here the CDR3 reads CASSASGGGTEAFF. The CDR3 DNA follows: TGCGCCAGCAGCGCCTCGGGGGGTGGCACTGAAGCTTTCTTT.

The rearrangement joins TRBV29-1 to TRBJ1-4; D is undetermined. V lost 4 bases and J 3 bases, leaving 9 bases between the germline ends. CDR1 SQVTM and CDR2 ANQGSEA come from the germline V gene. The CDR3 length is 13 residues. The CDR3 loop reads CSVAGSPNEKLFF. CDR3 sequence (DNA): TGCAGCGTTGCTGGGAGTCCTAATGAAAAACTGTTTTTT.

The V and J genes are TRBV19 and TRBJ2-1, with D perhaps matching TRBD1 (6 bases). This CDR3 contains 13 residues. V lost 6 bases and J lost 15, with 21 bases in between. Germline lookup yields CDR1 LNHDA and CDR2 SQIVND (reference sequence). In nucleotides, the CDR3 is TGTGCCAGTAGGCCCACAGGGATCTTCCCAATGTTCTTC. This encodes CASRPTGIFPMFF.

The chain uses TRBV5-4 and TRBJ1-1; D ambiguous. CDR1 is SGHNT, CDR2 YYREEE, per germline (reference sequence). CDR3 length: 12 amino acids. V was cut by 6 bases and J by 7 bases, with 13 bases left in between. CDR3: CASTQSGIEAFF. As DNA, the CDR3 is TGTGCCAGCACCCAATCTGGCATTGAAGCTTTCTTT.

The chain is built from TRBV7-9 and TRBJ1-3; D unclear. Germline V gives CDR1 SEHNR, CDR2 FQNEAQ (reference sequence). Trimming took 8 bases from V and 0 from J, leaving 17 bases between them. This CDR3 region has 16 residues. CDR3 bases: TGTGCCAGCCCCAGTCGGTACAGTAACTCTGGAAACACCATATATTTT. Protein sequence: CASPSRYSNSGNTIYF.

The CDR3 coding sequence is TGCAGTGCTTCCTTGAGAGATACGCAGTATTTT. Protein: CSASLRDTQYF. This chain uses TRBV20-1 with TRBJ2-3; D remains ambiguous. CDR1 DFQATT and CDR2 SNEGSKA come from the germline V gene (reference sequence). The CDR3 spans 11 residues. The V and J ends lost 5 bases and 5 bases respectively, with 8 bases between them.

This chain uses TRBV4-2 with TRBJ1-1, with 8 bases matching TRBD1. This CDR3 has 17 residues. Per the germline V gene, CDR1 is LGHNA and CDR2 is YNFKEQ. V lost 5 bases, J lost 0 bases, and 11 bases stayed unmatched. CDR3 DNA sequence: TGTGCCAGCAGCACCAGTCCCGGGACAGGACTGAACACTGAAGCTTTCTTT. It encodes CASSTSPGTGLNTEAFF.

V and J are TRBV18 and TRBJ1-3; maybe TRBD1 (5 bases). Trimming stripped 3 bases from V and 0 bases from J, with 15 bases between. Germline V lookup: CDR1 KGHSH, CDR2 LQKENI. The CDR3 length is 17 residues. The CDR3 spells CASSPLAGESSGNTIYF. The DNA for the CDR3 is TGTGCCAGCTCACCCCTGGCGGGGGAAAGCTCTGGAAACACCATATATTTT. The full variable domain, its missing parts supplied by reference TRBV18 and TRBJ1-3, is NAGVMQNPRHLVRRRGQEARLRCSPMKGHSHVYWYRQLPEEGLKFMVYLQKENIIDESGMPKERFSAEFPKEGPSILRIQQVVRGDSAAYFCASSPLAGESSGNTIYFGEGSWLTVV.

V usage is TRBV27 and J usage is TRBJ2-3; TRBD2 aligns across 10 bases. V lost 10 bases, J lost 9 bases, and 4 bases stayed unmatched. Germline V gene lookup returns CDR1 MNHEY and CDR2 SMNVEV (reference sequence). The CDR3 is 11 residues long. CDR3: CATPAGGTQYF. The CDR3 DNA reads TGTGCCACCCCAGCGGGAGGGACGCAGTATTTT.

The chain recombines TRBV6-6 with TRBJ1-4; no firm D call. Germline CDR1 is MNHNY and CDR2 is SVGAGI (reference sequence). V was shortened by 2 bases and J by 4 bases, with 8 bases between the two germline ends. The CDR3 length is 14 residues. The CDR3 region is CASSYGGFNEKLFF. The CDR3 region has the DNA TGTGCCAGCAGTTACGGAGGGTTTAATGAAAAACTGTTTTTT.

There are a few counts of this clone. The chain has TRBV27 and TRBJ2-7; 7 bases are shared with TRBD1. Germline V gene sequence: CDR1 MNHEY, CDR2 SMNVEV (reference sequence). V trimming: 5 bases; J trimming: 3 bases; junction bases outside the gene matches: 10. The CDR3 covers 15 residues. CDR3 nucleotides: TGTGCCAGCAGTAAACGACAGGGTTATTACTACGAGCAGTACTTC. Translated, it gives CASSKRQGYYYEQYF.

The rearrangement joins TRBV5-1 to TRBJ1-6; TRBD1 agrees at 9 bases. Trimming took 2 bases from V and 2 from J; bases not matched to a gene: 2. The CDR3 runs 16 residues. From germline, CDR1 is SGHRS and CDR2 YFSETQ. The CDR3 sequence: CASSFGTGTYNSPLHF. The CDR3 DNA reads as TGCGCCAGCAGCTTTGGGACAGGGACCTATAATTCACCCCTCCACTTT.

This clone was counted between two and nine times. The CDR3 bases are TGTGCCAGCAGGGCGGACAGGGCGAACTACAATGAGCAGTTCTTC. It encodes CASRADRANYNEQFF. This chain links TRBV2 with TRBJ2-1, with 8 positions matching TRBD1. The length of the CDR3 is 15 residues. Looked up from germline, CDR1 is SNHLY and CDR2 is FYNNEI. The trim removed 6 bases at V and 3 bases at J, leaving 7 bases unmatched. Full variable domain (missing parts from reference TRBV2 and TRBJ2-1): EPEVTQTPSHQVTQMGQEVILRCVPISNHLYFYWYRQILGQKVEFLVSFYNNEISEKSEIFDDQFSVERPDGSNFTLKIRSTKLEDSAMYFCASRADRANYNEQFFGPGTRLTVL.

The chain's CDR3 is CASSQDLAGLYSPYEQYF. CDR3 DNA sequence: TGCGCCAGCAGCCAAGATCTTGCCGGGCTTTACTCACCCTACGAGCAGTACTTC. V gene TRBV4-3 combines with J gene TRBJ2-7; D not certain. This CDR3 is built from 18 residues. Germline loops: CDR1 LGHNA, CDR2 YSLEER. V lost 0 bases, J lost 2 bases, and 20 bases lay in between.

This chain connects TRBV29-1 to TRBJ2-5; 8 bases line up with TRBD1. CDR1 and CDR2 from the germline V gene are SQVTM and ANQGSEA. Trimming took 1 base from V and 7 from J; bases not matched to a gene: 8. The length of the CDR3 is 14 residues. The DNA for the CDR3 is TGCAGCGTTGAAGCCATAGGACAGGGACCGACCCAGTACTTC. It translates to CSVEAIGQGPTQYF.

With regard to this clone: A read error may account for a junction end that differs from germline. The chain employs TRBV4-1 and TRBJ2-1, with TRBD2 as a possible D gene (6 bases). Germline V gene lookup returns CDR1 MGHRA and CDR2 YSYEKL. The CDR3 totals 14 residues. CDR3 sequence reads: CTSSQYPPGDEQFF. Written as DNA, the CDR3 is TGCACCAGCAGCCAATACCCACCGGGGGACGAGCAGTTCTTC.

This sequence joins TRBV10-3 and TRBJ2-5; 9 bases map to TRBD2. The CDR3 is 14 amino acids. Germline V CDR1 and CDR2: ENHRY, SYGVKD. The V segment lost 5 bases and the J segment 4 bases; nucleotides outside the gene matches: 5. CDR3 nucleotide sequence: TGTGCCATCAGTAGCGGGGGGCTCGGAGAGACCCAGTACTTC. Its translation is CAISSGGLGETQYF.